This T cell receptor beta chain derives from a study of T cells after yellow fever vaccination (dated by TCRdb to the late 2010s). Notes on the research overall: Libraries from fractions with low cell numbers were prepared with the SMART-Seq v4 Ultra Low Input RNA kit. Blood samples were taken at several timepoints before and after primary and secondary immunization, and bulk PBMC replicates and cell subsets were isolated. To follow T-cell clones before and after both primary and booster YFV17D yellow fever vaccination, bulk TCR alpha and beta repertoires underwent longitudinal sequencing. Two healthy male donors made up the cohort, one aged 18 to 30 years and the other aged 30 to 40 years.

V and J are truncated by 6 bases and 3 bases respectively, leaving an intervening sequence of 18 bases. The CDR1 and CDR2 encoded by the germline V gene are MDHEN and SYDVKM. Reading from cysteine to phenylalanine, the CDR3 counts 15 amino acids. The sequence is cut down to CDR3 DNA, 45 bases in frame from base 1. This clonotype was counted at least ten times. Its target antigen remains unknown. Base qualities were left out, and no much larger clone turns up one base away. This specimen's treatment or condition label, per the study, means: live attenuated yellow fever vaccine strain. A standard Ficoll-Paque protocol was used to isolate PBMCs from peripheral blood. Dynabeads CD4 and CD8 positive selection kits were used to isolate the CD4 and CD8 T-cell fractions. RNA was extracted with TriZol from bulk PBMCs, CD4 and CD8 fractions, and dextramer-positive and dextramer-negative fractions. TCR cDNA was made using 5'RACE template switching, a step that added a universal primer site and unique molecular identifiers. cDNA synthesis was primed from both the TCR alpha and TCR beta constant segments. Libraries were amplified in two PCR steps, with sample barcodes and sequencing adapters added in the second step. Sequencing of libraries was performed on Illumina HiSeq 2500 (2x100 bp) or NovaSeq (2x150 bp). Concerning the study's data processing: Reads were demultiplexed and collapsed into UMI consensus sequences with MIGEC, and V(D)J alignment was performed with MiXCR. Clonotypes responding to the vaccine were identified with edgeR on replicate PBMC samples, with the criteria of FDR below 0.01 and a log2 fold change above 5 up to day 15. Bulk clonotypes were assigned CD4 or CD8 identity according to which sequenced CD4 or CD8 repertoire held them at higher abundance. The public reads were reanalyzed by TCRdb: fastp trimming at Q25, MiXCR alignment, in-frame beta chains only. Rows are combined by CDR3 protein, so each entry shows the most common genes and DNA. The V and J calls shown here were made by TCRdb, not taken from the authors' results. The sample data list about 130,000 distinct CDR3 sequences, and around 6.3% of these were observed just once. More than 0.6% of the sample is held by the ten biggest clonotypes.

Broad study findings and their caveats: The secondary T-cell response was weaker than the primary response but faster, peaking on day 5 instead of day 15. After the booster, most clones that had expanded after primary vaccination were detected again (roughly 96% of CD4 and around 88% of CD8), suggesting broad maintenance of memory. The study included only two donors, which limits how far the findings can be generalized. FACS-sorted repertoires could contain abundant contaminating clonotypes from the bulk population, so computational filtering was required. A small share of clonotypes was detected in both CD4 and CD8 compartments, with the overlap likely arising from convergent recombination.

The receptor's source is a man aged 30 to 45 who received the YFV17D yellow fever vaccine. Sequencing was performed on CD4+ T cells sorted from PBMCs, taken 10 days after the yellow fever booster vaccination. Recombination connected TRBV28 to TRBJ2-7; the D gene may be TRBD1 or TRBD2, since each aligns over 6 bases. At the DNA level, the sequence is TGTGCCAGCAGGACAGGAGGGGTCGGAGGCTACGAGCAGTACTTC. The translation is CASRTGGVGGYEQYF.